The 27 T cell receptor beta chains reported below all come from one sample, sequenced in a study of blood T cells in healthy people across ages. The use of a sample-barcoded 5' primer and a J-beta primer mix characterized a second PCR of about 7 to 12 cycles. MiXCR, applied by TCRdb to the 5' RACE reads, yields one record per CDR3 protein. The sample has about 1.4 million distinct CDR3 sequences; 45% to 70% are singletons. Sequenced sample: blood. Receptor source: a man between 18 and 29 years old in good health.

The rearrangement links TRBV29-1 to TRBJ1-2; D is possibly TRBD1 (5 bases). V lost 3 bases to trimming and J lost 1 base, with 12 bases between them. Per germline, CDR1 SQVTM and CDR2 ANQGSEA. The CDR3 has 14 residues. CDR3 sequence: CSVDTAGNNYGYTF. The DNA for the CDR3 is TGCAGCGTTGACACGGCAGGGAATAACTATGGCTACACCTTC.

This chain connects TRBV7-2 to TRBJ1-1; D is unresolved. Germline values: CDR1 SGHTA, CDR2 FQGNSA. The CDR3 has 12 residues. V was pared by 2 bases and J by 8 bases, with 9 bases between. CDR3 DNA sequence: TGTGCCAGCAGCTTATTTCCAACGGAAGCTTTCTTT. Translated, it gives CASSLFPTEAFF.

This clonotype was recorded only once. The rearrangement uses TRBV18 and TRBJ2-4, with 9 bases matching TRBD1. The J call may be wrong; the DNA end is better matched by TRBJ2-7. CDR1 and CDR2 (germline): KGHSH, LQKENI. The CDR3 sequence is 15 residues long. For the CDR3, the DNA is TGTGCCAGCTCACCACCGACGGGACAGGGCTACGAGCAGTACTTC. This codes for CASSPPTGQGYEQYF.

In this sample, this clonotype turned up a few times. This chain joins TRBV10-3 and TRBJ2-1; the D gene is possibly TRBD1 (7 bases). Germline CDR1 reads ENHRY; CDR2 reads SYGVKD. This CDR3 is built from 16 residues. Trimming stripped 4 bases from V and 6 bases from J, with 19 bases between. CDR3: CAISGFRSGGGNEQFF. The CDR3, as DNA: TGTGCCATCAGTGGGTTTCGATCAGGGGGAGGCAATGAGCAGTTCTTC.

The sample holds a few counts of this clonotype. This rearrangement joins TRBV4-1 to TRBJ2-1; maybe TRBD1 (5 bases). The V gene's germline CDR1 is MGHRA and CDR2 YSYEKL. The CDR3 loop spans 15 amino acids. Trimming cost V 3 bases and J 7 bases, with 16 bases left between them. The CDR3 bases are TGCGCCAGCAGCCATGGGGCAGGGCAAGAAAATGAGCAGTTCTTC. It encodes CASSHGAGQENEQFF.

This rearrangement joins TRBV6-5 to TRBJ1-2; a weak D match, TRBD1 (6 bases). The CDR3 loop spans 14 amino acids. Between the trimmed V and J ends, which lost 4 bases and 4 bases, there was a span of 13 bases. Germline CDR1 reads MNHEY; CDR2 reads SVGAGI. The CDR3 region is CASSFAGGSYGYTF. The DNA of the CDR3 is TGTGCCAGCAGTTTTGCGGGGGGCAGCTATGGCTACACCTTC.

This clonotype was counted between two and nine times. This sequence joins TRBV20-1 and TRBJ2-1, with TRBD2 matching 7 bases. CDR3 length: 16 residues. The V gene end was trimmed by 4 bases and the J gene end by 5 bases; junction bases not matched to a gene: 14. Looked up from germline, CDR1 is DFQATT and CDR2 is SNEGSKA (reference sequence). As DNA, the CDR3 is TGCAGTGCTACCCCCCTGGGACTACAACTTCACAATGAGCAGTTCTTC. Protein: CSATPLGLQLHNEQFF.

The gene calls are TRBV6-5 and TRBJ2-3; no clear D. Deletions cut 5 bases from V and 3 bases from J, with 15 bases between. Germline CDR1 is MNHEY and CDR2 is SVGAGI. This CDR3 is 15 amino acids long. CDR3 DNA: TGTGCCAGCAGTCCGACTCTGTTGGTTACAGATACGCAGTATTTT. Encoded protein: CASSPTLLVTDTQYF.

CDR3 protein: CASSSFSTDTQYF. CDR3 bases: TGTGCCAGCAGTTCCTTTTCCACAGATACGCAGTATTTT. The genes are TRBV27 and TRBJ2-3; no definite D call. This CDR3 contains 13 residues. Trimming took 4 bases from V and 2 from J, leaving 7 bases between them. Looked up from germline, CDR1 is MNHEY and CDR2 is SMNVEV (reference sequence).

This clonotype was counted once. CDR3: CASREGVAYEQYF. The CDR3 DNA reads as TGTGCCAGCAGGGAGGGGGTCGCCTACGAGCAGTACTTC. The chain has TRBV12-3 or TRBV12-4 and TRBJ2-7; D might be TRBD1 or TRBD2, each matching 6 bases. This CDR3 spans 13 amino acids. V dropped 6 bases and J dropped 2 bases, with 11 bases sitting between them.

V gene TRBV6-5 combines with J gene TRBJ2-5; D is undetermined. Between the trimmed V and J ends, which lost 6 bases and 0 bases, there was a span of 14 bases. The germline CDR1 and CDR2 sequences are MNHEY and SVGAGI. The CDR3 runs to 15 residues. The CDR3 loop is CASSPRFSYQETQYF. CDR3 coding DNA: TGTGCCAGCAGCCCTCGGTTTTCCTACCAAGAGACCCAGTACTTC.

The V call is TRBV4-1, the J call TRBJ1-4; 8 bases line up with TRBD1. Trimming removed 0 bases from V and 4 bases from J; junction bases left unmatched: 4. This CDR3 region has 16 residues. Germline CDR1 and CDR2: MGHRA and YSYEKL. The CDR3: CASSQDQGARNEKLFF. CDR3 nucleotides: TGCGCCAGCAGCCAAGATCAGGGGGCCCGTAATGAAAAACTGTTTTTT.

The chain employs TRBV4-1 and TRBJ1-1; a possible D gene is TRBD1 (5 bases). The V gene lost 0 bases and the J gene lost 3 bases, with 11 bases spanning the gap. The V gene's germline CDR1 is MGHRA and CDR2 YSYEKL. The CDR3 totals 15 residues. The CDR3 spells CASSQELGEDTEAFF. As DNA, the CDR3 is TGCGCCAGCAGCCAAGAACTAGGGGAGGACACTGAAGCTTTCTTT.

This chain links TRBV9 with TRBJ2-3, with D unresolved. The CDR3 sequence is 13 residues long. V gave up 2 bases and J gave up 3 bases, with 7 bases separating them. Germline V lookup: CDR1 SGDLS, CDR2 YYNGEE. CDR3 coding DNA: TGTGCCAGCAGCGTCGCCCAGACAGATACGCAGTATTTT. This codes for CASSVAQTDTQYF.

The rearrangement joins TRBV12-3 or TRBV12-4 to TRBJ2-2, with D perhaps TRBD1 (6 bases). CDR3 length equals 14 residues. Trimming left V 5 bases short and J 5 bases short, with 12 bases between. DNA for the CDR3: TGTGCCAGCAGTCGACCACAGGGTACCGGGGAGCTGTTTTTT. Protein product: CASSRPQGTGELFF.

The chain recombines TRBV4-1 with TRBJ2-4; no clear D. The CDR3 consists of 14 residues. CDR1 and CDR2 (germline): MGHRA, YSYEKL. V was trimmed by 0 bases and J by 1 base, leaving 4 bases between them. CDR3 residues: CASSQETAKNIQYF. The CDR3 region has the DNA TGCGCCAGCAGCCAAGAGACGGCCAAAAACATTCAGTACTTC.

The chain uses TRBV29-1 and TRBJ2-1; perhaps TRBD2 as D (6 bases). The CDR3 is made up of 13 amino acids. V was trimmed by 7 bases and J by 7 bases, leaving 17 bases between them. The germline V gene encodes CDR1 SQVTM and CDR2 ANQGSEA. The CDR3 DNA reads as TGCAGCGGTGACAGACCCAGCGGGAATGAGCAGTTCTTC. Protein: CSGDRPSGNEQFF.

This chain uses TRBV5-1 with TRBJ1-5; D unresolved. V lost 2 bases to trimming and J lost 3 bases, with 9 bases between them. Germline CDR1 and CDR2: SGHRS and YFSETQ. There are 14 residues in the CDR3. CDR3 DNA: TGCGCCAGCAGCTTCGACGGATCCAATCAGCCCCAGCATTTT. Translating it yields CASSFDGSNQPQHF.

This clonotype showed up just once. The gene calls are TRBV6-1 and TRBJ2-3; 7 positions match TRBD2. CDR1 and CDR2 (germline): MNHNS, SASEGT. CDR3 size: 15 residues. V trimming: 10 bases; J trimming: 2 bases; junction bases outside the gene matches: 12. In nucleotides, the CDR3 is TGTGCCACCCCAGAGACTAGCAGACCCACAGATACGCAGTATTTT. This sequence encodes CATPETSRPTDTQYF.

The CDR3 region has the DNA TGCAGTGCTAGAGATCGGGTTAATGAAAAACTGTTTTTT. Its protein is CSARDRVNEKLFF. The chain uses TRBV20-1 and TRBJ1-4; D unresolved. The CDR3 length is 13 residues. V lost 0 bases and J lost 4, with 6 bases in between. The germline gives CDR1 DFQATT, CDR2 SNEGSKA (reference sequence).

With respect to this clonotype: Germline and junction disagree at one end, which may indicate a read error. CDR3 amino acids: CACSQDGGGYYNEQFF. The CDR3 nucleotides read TGCGCCTGCAGCCAAGACGGGGGGGGCTACTACAATGAGCAGTTCTTC. This chain uses TRBV4-1 with TRBJ2-1; TRBD2 agrees at 8 bases. There are 16 residues in the CDR3. Germline CDR1 MGHRA, CDR2 YSYEKL.

The chain combines TRBV7-2 with TRBJ1-2; 8 nucleotides line up with TRBD1. Germline V gene sequence: CDR1 SGHTA, CDR2 FQGNSA. The CDR3 spans 17 residues. The trim removed 5 bases at V and 0 bases at J, leaving 11 bases unmatched. CDR3 bases: TGTGCCAGCAGCCTTTACCCGGGACAGGAAACTAACTATGGCTACACCTTC. This codes for CASSLYPGQETNYGYTF.

The genes are TRBV5-1 and TRBJ2-6; tentative D call: TRBD2 (5 bases). Germline V lookup: CDR1 SGHRS, CDR2 YFSETQ. V was cut by 4 bases and J by 0 bases, with 14 bases left in between. CDR3 size: 17 residues. The DNA for the CDR3 is TGCGCCAGCAGCCTAGGACTGTCCGACTCTGGGGCCAACGTCCTGACTTTC. This gives the protein CASSLGLSDSGANVLTF. The complete variable domain, with remaining parts taken from reference TRBV5-1 and TRBJ2-6, reads KAGVTQTPRYLIKTRGQQVTLSCSPISGHRSVSWYQQTPGQGLQFLFEYFSETQRNKGNFPGRFSGRQFSNSRSEMNVSTLELGDSALYLCASSLGLSDSGANVLTFGAGSRLTVL.

For the CDR3, the DNA is TGTGCCAGCAGCCCGAGCTCCGACGGCTACTACGAGCAGTACTTC. Translating gives CASSPSSDGYYEQYF. This chain links TRBV4-2 with TRBJ2-7; no firm D call. This CDR3 has 15 amino acids. Deletions cut 4 bases from V and 3 bases from J, with 16 bases between. Germline CDR1 and CDR2: LGHNA and YNFKEQ.

V and J are TRBV14 and TRBJ1-2, with D possibly being TRBD1 (5 bases). CDR3 length: 14 amino acids. Deletions cut 0 bases from V and 8 bases from J, with 13 bases between. CDR1 and CDR2 from the germline V gene are SGHDN and FVKESK. The CDR3 DNA reads TGTGCCAGCAGCCAAGATACGGGGGAAAGGGGCTACACCTTC. Encoded protein: CASSQDTGERGYTF.

The J gene is TRBJ2-1, the V gene TRBV5-5; D unclear. Germline-derived CDR1 and CDR2 are SGHKS and YYEKEE (reference sequence). The CDR3 length is 15 residues. Trimming left V 2 bases short and J 1 base short, with 10 bases between. The CDR3 DNA reads as TGTGCCAGCAGCTTTTTTGTGGGATCCTACAATGAGCAGTTCTTC. Translating gives CASSFFVGSYNEQFF.

The chain combines TRBV4-2 with TRBJ2-2; D is perhaps TRBD1 or TRBD2 (5 bases each). Trimming took 11 bases from V and 0 from J, leaving 13 bases between them. CDR1 and CDR2 from the germline V gene are LGHNA and YNFKEQ. The CDR3 is 14 residues long. This CDR3 is CASRGDSNTGELFF. CDR3 DNA sequence: TGTGCCTCCCGGGGCGACTCGAACACCGGGGAGCTGTTTTTT.